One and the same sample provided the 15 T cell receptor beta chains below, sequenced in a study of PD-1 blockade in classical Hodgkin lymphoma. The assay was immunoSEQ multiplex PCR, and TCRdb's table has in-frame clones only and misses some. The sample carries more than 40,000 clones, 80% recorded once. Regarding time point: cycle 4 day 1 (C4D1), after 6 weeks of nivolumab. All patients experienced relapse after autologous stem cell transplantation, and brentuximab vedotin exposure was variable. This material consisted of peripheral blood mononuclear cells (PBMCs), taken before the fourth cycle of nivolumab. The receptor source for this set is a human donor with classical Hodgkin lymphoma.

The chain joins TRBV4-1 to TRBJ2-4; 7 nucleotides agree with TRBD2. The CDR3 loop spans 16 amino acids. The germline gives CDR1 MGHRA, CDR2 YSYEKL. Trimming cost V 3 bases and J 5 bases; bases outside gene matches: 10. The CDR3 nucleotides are TGCGCCAGCAGCCAGGGTCTCGCGGGGGTCGAAAACATTCAGTACTTC. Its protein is CASSQGLAGVENIQYF.

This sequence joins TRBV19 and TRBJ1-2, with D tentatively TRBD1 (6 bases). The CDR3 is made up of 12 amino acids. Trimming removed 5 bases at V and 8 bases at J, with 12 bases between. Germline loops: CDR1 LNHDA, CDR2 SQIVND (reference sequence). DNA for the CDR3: TGTGCCAGTAGTCCACAGGGAGGGGGCTACACCTTC. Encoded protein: CASSPQGGGYTF.

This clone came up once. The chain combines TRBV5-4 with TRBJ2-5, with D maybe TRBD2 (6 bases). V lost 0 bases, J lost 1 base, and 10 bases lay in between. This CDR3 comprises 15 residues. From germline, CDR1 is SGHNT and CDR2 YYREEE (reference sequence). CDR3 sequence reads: CASSLEERAQETQYF. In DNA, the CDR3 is TGTGCCAGCAGCTTGGAGGAGCGGGCCCAAGAGACCCAGTACTTC.

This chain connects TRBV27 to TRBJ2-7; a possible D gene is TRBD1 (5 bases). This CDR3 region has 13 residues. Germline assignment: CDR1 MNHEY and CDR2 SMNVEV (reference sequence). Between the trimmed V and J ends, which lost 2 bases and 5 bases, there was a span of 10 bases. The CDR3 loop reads CASSLRGENEQYF. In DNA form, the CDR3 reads TGTGCCAGCAGTTTAAGGGGTGAAAACGAGCAGTACTTC.

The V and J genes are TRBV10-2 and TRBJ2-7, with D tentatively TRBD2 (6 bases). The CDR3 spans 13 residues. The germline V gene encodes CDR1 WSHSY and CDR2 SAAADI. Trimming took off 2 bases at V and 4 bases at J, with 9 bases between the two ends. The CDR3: CASSEMAGYEQYF. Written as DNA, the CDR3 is TGCGCCAGCAGTGAGATGGCGGGGTACGAGCAGTACTTC.

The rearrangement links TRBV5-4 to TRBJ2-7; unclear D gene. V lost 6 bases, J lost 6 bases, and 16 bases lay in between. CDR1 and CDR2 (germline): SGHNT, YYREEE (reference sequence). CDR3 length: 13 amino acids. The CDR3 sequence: CASTASSRGEQYF. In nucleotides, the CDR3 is TGTGCCAGCACCGCTAGTTCCAGAGGCGAGCAGTACTTC.

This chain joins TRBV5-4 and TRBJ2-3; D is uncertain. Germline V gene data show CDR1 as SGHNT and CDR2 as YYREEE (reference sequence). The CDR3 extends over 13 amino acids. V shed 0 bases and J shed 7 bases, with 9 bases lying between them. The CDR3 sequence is CASSLAGRNTQYF. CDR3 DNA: TGTGCCAGCAGCTTGGCCGGGCGGAATACGCAGTATTTT.

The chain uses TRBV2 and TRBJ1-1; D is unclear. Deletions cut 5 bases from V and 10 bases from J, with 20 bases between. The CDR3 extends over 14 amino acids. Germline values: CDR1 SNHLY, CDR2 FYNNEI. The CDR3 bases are TGTGCCAGCAGTCTCGAAACCGGAGGACTCGGAGCTTTCTTT. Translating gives CASSLETGGLGAFF.

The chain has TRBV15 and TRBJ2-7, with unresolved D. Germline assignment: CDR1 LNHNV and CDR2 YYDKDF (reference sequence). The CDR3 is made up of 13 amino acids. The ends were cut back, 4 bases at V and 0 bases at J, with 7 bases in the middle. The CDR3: CATSTLVSYEQYF. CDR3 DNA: TGTGCCACCAGCACCTTAGTCTCCTACGAGCAGTACTTC. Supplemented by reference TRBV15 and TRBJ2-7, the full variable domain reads DAMVIQNPRYQVTQFGKPVTLSCSQTLNHNVMYWYQQKSSQAPKLLFHYYDKDFNNEADTPDNFQSRRPNTSFCFLDIRSPGLGDTAMYLCATSTLVSYEQYFGPGTRLTVT.

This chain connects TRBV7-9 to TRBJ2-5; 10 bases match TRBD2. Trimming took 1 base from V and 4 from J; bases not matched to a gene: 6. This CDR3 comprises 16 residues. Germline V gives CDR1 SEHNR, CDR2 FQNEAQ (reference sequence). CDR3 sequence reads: CASSLVSGGAGETQYF. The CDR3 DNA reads TGTGCCAGCAGCTTAGTCAGCGGGGGGGCCGGAGAGACCCAGTACTTC.

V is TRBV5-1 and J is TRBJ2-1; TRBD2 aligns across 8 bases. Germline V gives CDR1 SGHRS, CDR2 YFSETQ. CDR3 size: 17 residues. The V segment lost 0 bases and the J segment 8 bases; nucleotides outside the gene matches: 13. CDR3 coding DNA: TGCGCCAGCAGCTTGGCCACGTCGGGGGGGCCCCCGGATGAGCAGTTCTTC. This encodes CASSLATSGGPPDEQFF.

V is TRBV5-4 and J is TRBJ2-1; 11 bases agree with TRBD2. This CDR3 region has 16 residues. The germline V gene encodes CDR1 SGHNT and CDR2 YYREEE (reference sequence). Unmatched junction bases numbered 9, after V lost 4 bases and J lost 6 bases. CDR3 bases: TGTGCCAGCAGCCCGTCTAGCGGGAGGAAGGGCAATGAGCAGTTCTTC. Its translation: CASSPSSGRKGNEQFF.

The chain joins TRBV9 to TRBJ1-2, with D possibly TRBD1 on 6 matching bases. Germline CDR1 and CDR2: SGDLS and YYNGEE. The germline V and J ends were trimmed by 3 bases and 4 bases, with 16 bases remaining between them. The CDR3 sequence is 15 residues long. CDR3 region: CASSGPTGSGYGYTF. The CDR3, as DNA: TGTGCCAGCAGCGGACCAACAGGGAGTGGCTATGGCTACACCTTC.

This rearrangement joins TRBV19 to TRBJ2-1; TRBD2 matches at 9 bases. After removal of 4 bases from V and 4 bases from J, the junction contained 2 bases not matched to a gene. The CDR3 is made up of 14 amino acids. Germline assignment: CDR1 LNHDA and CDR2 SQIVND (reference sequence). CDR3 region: CASSSGGEYNEQFF. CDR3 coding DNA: TGTGCCAGTAGTAGCGGGGGGGAATACAATGAGCAGTTCTTC.

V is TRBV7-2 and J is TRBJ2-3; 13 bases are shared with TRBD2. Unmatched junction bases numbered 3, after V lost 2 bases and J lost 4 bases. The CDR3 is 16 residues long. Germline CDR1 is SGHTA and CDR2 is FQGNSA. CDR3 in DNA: TGTGCCAGCAGCTTAACTAGCGGGGGGGCGGCAGATACGCAGTATTTT. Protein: CASSLTSGGAADTQYF. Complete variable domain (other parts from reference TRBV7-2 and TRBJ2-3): GAGVSQSPSNKVTEKGKDVELRCDPISGHTALYWYRQSLGQGLEFLIYFQGNSAPDKSGLPSDRFSAERTGGSVSTLTIQRTQQEDSAVYLCASSLTSGGAADTQYFGPGTRLTVL.